The clone carrying this TCR beta chain was counted between two and nine times. The antigen remains unidentified. From the RT-PCR reads, TCRdb called clonotypes with MiXCR, one entry per CDR3 protein. The sample includes about 500,000 distinct CDR3 sequences, about 15% of them seen just once. This sample stems from a study of response to subunit inactivated influenza vaccine. Study results and limitations: Seasonal influenza vaccination, on each occasion, was suggested by the authors to recruit few new T cells.

Trimming pared 6 bases from V and 6 bases from J, leaving 15 bases between. Germline lookup yields CDR1 LNHDA and CDR2 SQIVND (reference sequence). The CDR3 spans 15 residues. The sample here was CD4+ T cells sorted from PBMCs, taken about 23 months after vaccination. This chain joins TRBV19 and TRBJ1-6; the D gene is possibly TRBD1 (6 bases). This sequence originates from a man aged 50-75 years who received an inactivated influenza vaccine. The CDR3 DNA reads as TGTGCCAGTAGCACATCGCCGGACAGTAATTCACCCCTCCACTTT. Translated: CASSTSPDSNSPLHF.